This TCR beta chain was sequenced for a study of blood T cell repertoires in COVID-19 (dated by TCRdb to 2019 to 2021). The study in broad terms: The collaborator samples originated in the United States, Italy and Spain and spanned the acute and convalescent phases of COVID-19. Deeply sampled blood TCRbeta repertoires from subjects exposed to, actively infected with, or recovered from COVID-19 were included in the dataset. Where available, HLA class I and class II types were obtained from metadata supplied by the sample provider rather than from assay-based typing. The material from the prospective study consisted of cDNA or gDNA derived from T cells, B-cell-depleted T cells, or PBMCs. The repertoires were released in a freely available public database meant as a resource for research on the immune response to SARS-CoV-2. A de-identified subject ID, COVID-19 status, age in years and sex were almost always included in the sample metadata. The samples were drawn from the first 160 participants of the ongoing ImmuneRACE study and from 1,254 subjects provided by 6 global collaborators.

In the prospective study, participants were roughly 18 to 100 years old, resided in approximately 25 geographic areas of the United States, and were enrolled through a virtual design. To assign participants to cohorts, the prospective study relied on clinical history that participants themselves reported in a screening survey and a study questionnaire. Recovered participants in ImmuneRACE Cohort 3 were defined as having two consecutive negative NP/OP PCR tests, clearance from a healthcare professional, or resolution of symptoms. In the prospective study, mobile phlebotomists collected whole blood, serum and a nasopharyngeal or oropharyngeal swab from each participant. Prospective study participants could optionally give additional blood draws and questionnaires over a roughly two-month period. Blood samples from the prospective study were shipped frozen or at room temperature prior to DNA extraction.

About this clone itself: Its recognized antigen is unknown. No base-level quality is on record; no much larger clone is a single base apart.

V lost 1 base and J lost 7 bases; the stretch between them is 14 bases long. CDR1 SGHRS and CDR2 YFSETQ were looked up in the germline V gene. The CDR3 has 15 amino acids, counting the end cysteine and phenylalanine. Kept here is only the CDR3 DNA, which spans 45 bases and is read in frame from base 1. TCRbeta CDR3 regions were amplified from genomic DNA by means of the immunoSEQ Assay, a bias-controlled multiplex PCR. On the authors' methods: The number of nucleated cells in each sample was estimated from the amplification of reference gene primers within the assay. Sequence reads were collapsed and filtered to measure the absolute abundance of every unique TCRbeta CDR3 rearrangement. For each sample, productive Simpson clonality was calculated by taking the square root of Simpson's diversity index across productive rearrangements. TCRdb provides this immuneACCESS table in a form limited to in-frame rearrangements. Some clones are lacking; in checked studies, under half of them reflect an unresolved V gene, and why the rest are absent is not known. V and J calls and clone size come straight from that table; D and trimming were deduced from the DNA. The sample data list about 230,000 clones, and 87% of these were observed just once. Approximately 11% of the sample is held by the ten biggest clonotypes.

Overall study outcomes, separate from this receptor: The quantity of clinical and demographic metadata differed by source and by participant and was supplied without curation.

The sequencing sample was made of PBMCs or T cells enriched from blood (not recorded which). This clonotype originated in a man aged 25 to 45 who had recovered from COVID-19. This sequence uses TRBV5-1 and TRBJ2-2, and the D gene may be TRBD2, 5 bases matching. The base sequence is TGCGCCAGCAGCTTGTCTAGAGGGTCCGGCGGGGAGCTGTTTTTT. Translated, this is CASSLSRGSGGELFF.